The clone carrying this TCR beta chain was counted between two and nine times. The antigen is unknown. This sample was taken from a study of CD8 T cells in ankylosing spondylitis. Overall study results and limits: Disease-linked clones reportedly concentrated significantly in matched ankylosing spondylitis synovial fluid. Seven to nine highly homologous variants formed a TCR beta motif that appeared characteristic of ankylosing spondylitis blood. Prior work had noted some motif variants in reactive arthritis blood and synovial fluid.

Trimming pared 3 bases from V and 5 bases from J, leaving 12 bases between. The CDR3 consists of 13 residues. Germline V CDR1 and CDR2: SGHRS, YFSETQ. TCRdb passed the 5' RACE reads through MiXCR, listing each CDR3 protein once. The sample contains approximately 540,000 distinct CDR3 sequences, roughly 12% of which appear only once. The sample consisted of blood, either unsorted or a sorted T cell fraction (not recorded which). The chain uses TRBV5-1 and TRBJ2-7; D possibly corresponds to TRBD1 (6 bases). This sequence was found in a male donor with ankylosing spondylitis. The CDR3 bases are TGCGCCAGCAGCTCAACAGGGTTCAACGAGCAGTACGTC. This translates into CASSSTGFNEQYV.